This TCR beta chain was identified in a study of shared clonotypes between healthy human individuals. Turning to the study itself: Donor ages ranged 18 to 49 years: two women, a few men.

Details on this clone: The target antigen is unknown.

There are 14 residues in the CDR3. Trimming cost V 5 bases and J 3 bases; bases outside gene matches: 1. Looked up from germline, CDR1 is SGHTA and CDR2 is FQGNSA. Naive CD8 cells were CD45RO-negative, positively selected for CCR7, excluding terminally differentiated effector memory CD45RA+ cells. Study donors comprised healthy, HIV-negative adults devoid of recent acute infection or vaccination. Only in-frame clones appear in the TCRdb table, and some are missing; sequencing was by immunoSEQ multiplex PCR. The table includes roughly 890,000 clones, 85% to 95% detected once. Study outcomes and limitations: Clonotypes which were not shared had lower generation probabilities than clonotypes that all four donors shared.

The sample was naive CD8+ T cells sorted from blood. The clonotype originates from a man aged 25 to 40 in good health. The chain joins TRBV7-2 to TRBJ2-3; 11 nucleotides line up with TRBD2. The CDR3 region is CASSPSGRTDTQYF. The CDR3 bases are TGTGCCAGCAGCCCTAGCGGGAGGACAGATACGCAGTATTTT.